This entry features one T cell receptor beta chain sequence. Its antigen is still unknown. Nothing much larger sits one base from this clone, and base qualities are not available. The CDR3 runs 11 residues from the cysteine to the phenylalanine. Just the 33-base CDR3 DNA is kept, in frame starting at base 1. The germline V gene provides CDR1 MNHEY and CDR2 SVGEGT. V loses 5 bases of germline sequence and J loses 8 bases, and the interval between the two ends is 9 bases. TCRbeta CDR3 regions were amplified from genomic DNA using the immunoSEQ Assay, a bias-controlled multiplex PCR. The original methods were these. The number of nucleated cells in each sample was estimated from the amplification of reference gene primers within the assay. To quantify the absolute abundance of each unique TCRbeta CDR3 rearrangement, sequence reads were collapsed and filtered. For each sample, productive Simpson clonality was calculated as the square root of Simpson's diversity index across productive rearrangements. TCRdb took this table from immuneACCESS and kept in-frame rearrangements with V and J called. Such tables lack part of the clones; where checked against another copy, unresolved V genes explain under half of the gap, and the rest is unexplained. That table gives V, J and clone size, and the DNA gave D and trimming. The sample includes approximately 190,000 clones, with 70% to 90% observed a single time. The ten largest clones capture roughly 21% of the sample.

Whole blood was collected in K2EDTA tubes by collaborating institutions according to the institutions' own protocols. For TCRbeta analysis, collaborators shipped samples as frozen whole blood, isolated PBMCs, or DNA extracted from either of those sample types. The source of the sample is a study of blood T cell repertoires in COVID-19 (dated by TCRdb to about 2020). A note on the overall study: Samples covering the acute and convalescent phases of COVID-19 were provided by collaborators in the United States, Italy and Spain. The dataset comprised deeply sampled blood TCRbeta repertoires from subjects exposed to, actively infected with, or recovered from COVID-19. The sample metadata nearly always contained a de-identified subject ID, COVID-19 status, age in years and sex. The samples were drawn from the first 160 participants of the ongoing ImmuneRACE study and from over 950 subjects provided by 6 global collaborators. Where HLA class I and class II types were available, the types were taken from metadata supplied by the sample provider, not from assay-based typing. The prospective study material was composed of cDNA or gDNA derived from T cells, B-cell-depleted T cells, or PBMCs. A freely available public database, intended as a resource for researchers studying the immune response to SARS-CoV-2, is where the repertoires were released.

Results and caveats for the whole study, not just this receptor: Clinical and demographic metadata were provided uncurated, with the amount varying by source and participant.

This receptor chain uses TRBV6-2 or TRBV6-3 and TRBJ1-2; the D gene is perhaps TRBD1, from 5 matching bases. The sequenced sample was peripheral blood. The sequence came from a man aged 55 to 69 with active or convalescent COVID-19. The CDR3 sequence is CASSPGNGYTF. The DNA sequence is given as TGTGCCAGCAGTCCAGGGAACGGCTACACCTTC.